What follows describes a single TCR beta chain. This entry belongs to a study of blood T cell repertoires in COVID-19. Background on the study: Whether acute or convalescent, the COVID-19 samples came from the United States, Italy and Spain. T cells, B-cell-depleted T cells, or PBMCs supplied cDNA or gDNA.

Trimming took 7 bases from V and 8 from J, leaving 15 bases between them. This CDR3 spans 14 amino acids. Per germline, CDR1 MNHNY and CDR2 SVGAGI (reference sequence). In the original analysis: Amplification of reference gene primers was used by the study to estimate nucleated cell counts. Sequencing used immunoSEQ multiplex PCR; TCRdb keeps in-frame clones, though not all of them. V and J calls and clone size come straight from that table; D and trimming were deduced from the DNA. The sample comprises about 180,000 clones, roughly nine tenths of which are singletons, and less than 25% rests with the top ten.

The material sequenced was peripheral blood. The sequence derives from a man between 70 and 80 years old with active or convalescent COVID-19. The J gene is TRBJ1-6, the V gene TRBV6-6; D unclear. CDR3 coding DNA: TGTGCCAGCACCGTACAGCTGGTGGATTCACCCCTCCACTTT. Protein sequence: CASTVQLVDSPLHF.